This T cell receptor (beta chain) was sequenced during a study of human T cells and chemical hapten exposure. Study background: Diphenylcyclopropenone doses were given weekly to the scalps of patients across the roughly 23-week study. Cases of alopecia areata, totalis or universalis occurred in a predominantly female patient group.

This clonotype was seen at least ten times. The time point: patch test 3, about 24 weeks after DPC sensitization. Treatment specified: therapeutic diphenylcyclopropenone sensitization with weekly scalp DPC. Unseparated into fractions, whole blood served as the source from which total RNA was extracted. The library attached unique molecular identifiers to individual cDNA molecules. In TCRdb, the RACE reads were re-called with MiXCR into one record per CDR3 protein. The repertoire holds roughly 39,000 distinct CDR3 sequences, with approximately 11% as singletons. The CDR3 runs to 17 residues. Germline CDR1 SGHAT, CDR2 FQNNGV. V was clipped by 5 bases and J by 1 base, with 18 bases between them.

This sequence originates from a woman in her thirties or forties with alopecia areata. Some clones in this sample may be carry-over from other donors' samples. Sequenced material: whole blood, taken in connection with sensitization to the hapten diphenylcyclopropenone (DPC). The V and J genes are TRBV11-2 and TRBJ2-1; D gene ambiguous. The CDR3 nucleotides read TGTGCCAGCAGCAACCTTCTCACGGGTAGATCCTACAATGAGCAGTTCTTC. It codes for CASSNLLTGRSYNEQFF.